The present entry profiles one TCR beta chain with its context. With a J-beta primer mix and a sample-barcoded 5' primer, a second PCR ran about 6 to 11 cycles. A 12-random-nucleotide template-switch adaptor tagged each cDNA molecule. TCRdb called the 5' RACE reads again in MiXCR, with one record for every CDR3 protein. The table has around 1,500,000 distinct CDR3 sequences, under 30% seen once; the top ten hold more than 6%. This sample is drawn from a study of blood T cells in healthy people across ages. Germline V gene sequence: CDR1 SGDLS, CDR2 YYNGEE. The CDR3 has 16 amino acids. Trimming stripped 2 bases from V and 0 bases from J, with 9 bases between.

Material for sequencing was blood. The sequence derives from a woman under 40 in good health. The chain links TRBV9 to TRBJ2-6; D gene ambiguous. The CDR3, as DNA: TGTGCCAGCAGCGTTTTATCTTCCTCTGGGGCCAACGTCCTGACTTTC. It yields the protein CASSVLSSSGANVLTF. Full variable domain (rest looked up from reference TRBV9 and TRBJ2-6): DSGVTQTPKHLITATGQRVTLRCSPRSGDLSVYWYQQSLDQGLQFLIQYYNGEERAKGNILERFSAQQFPDLHSELNLSSLELGDSALYFCASSVLSSSGANVLTFGAGSRLTVL.